The 12 T cell receptor beta chains below were found in one sample sequenced in a study of human thymus T cells. Libraries were prepared by immunoSEQ multiplex PCR; TCRdb keeps only in-frame clonotypes and omits some of them. The sample lists tens of thousands of clones; 94% were seen once. The material sequenced was blood. The origin of the receptors is a boy less than two years old with a congenital heart defect but otherwise immunologically healthy.

Note on this clone: One junction end does not reproduce the germline sequence, and a read error may be involved. V gene TRBV10-3 combines with J gene TRBJ1-1; no clear D. The CDR3 length is 13 residues. Germline values: CDR1 ENHRY, CDR2 SYGVKD. DNA for the CDR3: TGTGCCATCACTGAGAGACCAGGAACTGAAGCTTTCTTT. Its protein is CAITERPGTEAFF.

V and J are TRBV5-1 and TRBJ2-3, with 10 positions matching TRBD1. Germline values: CDR1 SGHRS, CDR2 YFSETQ. V trimming: 4 bases; J trimming: 5 bases; junction bases outside the gene matches: 7. CDR3 size: 15 residues. In DNA form, the CDR3 reads TGCGCCAGCAGCCTGGGGGGACAGGGGATAGATACGCAGTATTTT. Amino acids: CASSLGGQGIDTQYF.

J is TRBJ2-7 and V is TRBV5-1, with D perhaps TRBD1 (6 bases). The CDR3 has 15 amino acids. The germline CDR1 and CDR2 sequences are SGHRS and YFSETQ. V dropped 4 bases and J dropped 0 bases, with 14 bases sitting between them. CDR3 bases: TGCGCCAGCAGCCCACAGGGCCCGAGCTCCTACGAGCAGTACTTC. Protein product: CASSPQGPSSYEQYF.

The CDR3, as DNA: TGCGCCAGCAGCACCCCAGGGGGGCAAACCACAGATACGCAGTATTTT. Protein: CASSTPGGQTTDTQYF. The gene calls are TRBV5-1 and TRBJ2-3, with D perhaps matching TRBD1 (7 bases). The CDR3 sequence is 16 residues long. The V and J ends lost 4 bases and 2 bases respectively, with 17 bases between them. Germline lookup yields CDR1 SGHRS and CDR2 YFSETQ.

The chain links TRBV5-1 to TRBJ2-5; D is ambiguous. Germline loops: CDR1 SGHRS, CDR2 YFSETQ. V was cut by 0 bases and J by 5 bases, with 14 bases left in between. This CDR3 is 15 amino acids long. The CDR3 region is CASSLEAGWWETQYF. CDR3 coding DNA: TGCGCCAGCAGCTTGGAGGCAGGATGGTGGGAGACCCAGTACTTC.

This rearrangement joins TRBV28 to TRBJ2-7; TRBD1 aligns across 8 bases. Germline V CDR1 and CDR2: MDHEN, SYDVKM. Losses at the gene ends were 6 bases for V and 3 bases for J; bases not matched to a gene: 7. The CDR3 loop spans 14 amino acids. The CDR3 loop reads CASSASTGVYEQYF. CDR3 nucleotide sequence: TGTGCCAGCAGCGCCTCGACAGGGGTCTACGAGCAGTACTTC.

The chain uses TRBV5-1 and TRBJ2-1, with 10 bases lining up with TRBD2. V shed 0 bases and J 3 bases; nucleotides not matched to a gene: 3. CDR1 and CDR2 (germline): SGHRS, YFSETQ. The CDR3 runs 16 residues. CDR3 loop: CASSLEAGGLYNEQFF. CDR3 bases: TGCGCCAGCAGCTTGGAAGCGGGAGGGCTCTACAATGAGCAGTTCTTC.

The chain has TRBV19 and TRBJ1-5, with D hard to call. The V gene lost 3 bases and the J gene lost 0 bases, with 12 bases spanning the gap. Germline values: CDR1 LNHDA, CDR2 SQIVND (reference sequence). The length of the CDR3 is 16 residues. The CDR3 bases are TGTGCCAGTAGTATTTCGGCAGCCTATAGCAATCAGCCCCAGCATTTT. Amino acid sequence: CASSISAAYSNQPQHF.

The chain has TRBV5-1 and TRBJ1-4; D is unresolved. Germline CDR1 reads SGHRS; CDR2 reads YFSETQ. The CDR3 loop spans 13 amino acids. The V end lost 0 bases, the J end lost 7 bases, and 7 bases lay between the germline ends. The CDR3 protein is CASSLAGGEKLFF. The CDR3 nucleotides read TGCGCCAGCAGCTTGGCCGGAGGTGAAAAACTGTTTTTT.

The chain joins TRBV7-2 to TRBJ1-6; no reliable D call. Germline CDR1 reads SGHTA; CDR2 reads FQGNSA. V was trimmed by 2 bases and J by 4 bases, leaving 9 bases between them. The CDR3 runs to 15 residues. DNA for the CDR3: TGTGCCAGCAGCTTAACGGTCGGATATAATTCACCCCTCCACTTT. It yields the protein CASSLTVGYNSPLHF.

With respect to this clone: The junction departs from the called germline gene at one end, perhaps through a read error. This sequence joins TRBV7-2 and TRBJ2-1, with 16 nucleotides matching TRBD2. The CDR3 sequence is 16 residues long. Germline-derived CDR1 and CDR2 are SGHTA and FQGNSA. The CDR3, as DNA: TGCGCCAGCAGCTCGGGACTAGCGGGAGGGCCACCCCCGCAGTTCTTC. This encodes CASSSGLAGGPPPQFF.

The chain carries TRBV19 and TRBJ2-1, with D perhaps being TRBD1 or TRBD2 (7 bases each). V lost 1 base and J lost 8, with 15 bases in between. CDR3 length: 15 amino acids. Germline V gene data show CDR1 as LNHDA and CDR2 as SQIVND (reference sequence). This chain's CDR3 is CASSIGQTGRDEQFF. The CDR3 coding sequence is TGTGCCAGTAGTATAGGTCAGACAGGGAGGGATGAGCAGTTCTTC.